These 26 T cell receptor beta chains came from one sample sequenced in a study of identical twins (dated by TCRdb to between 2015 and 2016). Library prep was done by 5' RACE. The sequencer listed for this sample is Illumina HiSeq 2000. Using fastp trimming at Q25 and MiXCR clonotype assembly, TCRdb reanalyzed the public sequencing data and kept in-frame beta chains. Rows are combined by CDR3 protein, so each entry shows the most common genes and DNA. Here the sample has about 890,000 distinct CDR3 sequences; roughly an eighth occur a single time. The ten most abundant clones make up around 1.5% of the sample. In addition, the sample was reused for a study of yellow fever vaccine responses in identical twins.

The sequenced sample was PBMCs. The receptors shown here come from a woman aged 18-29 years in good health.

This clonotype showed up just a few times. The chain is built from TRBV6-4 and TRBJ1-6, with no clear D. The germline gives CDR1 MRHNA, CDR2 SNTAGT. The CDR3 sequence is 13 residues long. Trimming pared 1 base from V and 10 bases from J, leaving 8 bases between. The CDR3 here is CASSDYAGSPLHF. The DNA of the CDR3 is TGTGCCAGCAGTGACTACGCGGGCTCACCCCTCCACTTT.

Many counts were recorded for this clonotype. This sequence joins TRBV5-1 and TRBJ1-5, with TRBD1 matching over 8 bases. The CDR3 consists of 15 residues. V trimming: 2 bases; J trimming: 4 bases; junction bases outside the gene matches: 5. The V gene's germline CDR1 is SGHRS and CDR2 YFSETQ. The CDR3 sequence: CASSFTGGQNQPQHF. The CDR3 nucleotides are TGCGCCAGCAGCTTTACAGGGGGGCAGAATCAGCCCCAGCATTTT.

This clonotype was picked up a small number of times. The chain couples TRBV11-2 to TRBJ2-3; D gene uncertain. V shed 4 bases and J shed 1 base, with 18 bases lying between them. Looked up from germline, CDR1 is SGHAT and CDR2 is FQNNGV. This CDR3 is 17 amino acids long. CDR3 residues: CASSSRDGYLGTDTQYF. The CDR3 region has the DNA TGTGCCAGCAGCTCAAGAGACGGCTACCTTGGCACAGATACGCAGTATTTT.

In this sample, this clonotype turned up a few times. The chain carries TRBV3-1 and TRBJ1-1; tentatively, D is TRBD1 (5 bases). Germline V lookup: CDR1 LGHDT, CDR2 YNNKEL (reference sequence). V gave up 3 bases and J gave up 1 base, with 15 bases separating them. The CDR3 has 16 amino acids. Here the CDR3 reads CASSHPRRGTNTEAFF. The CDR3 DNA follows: TGTGCCAGCAGCCACCCCCGGAGAGGGACGAACACTGAAGCTTTCTTT.

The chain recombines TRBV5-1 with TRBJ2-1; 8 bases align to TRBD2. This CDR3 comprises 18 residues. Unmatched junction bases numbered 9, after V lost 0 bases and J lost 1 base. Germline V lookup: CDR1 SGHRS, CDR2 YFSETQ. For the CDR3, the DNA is TGCGCCAGCAGCTTGGCCGGGGGGGAGGGCCGTTCCTACAATGAGCAGTTCTTC. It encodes CASSLAGGEGRSYNEQFF.

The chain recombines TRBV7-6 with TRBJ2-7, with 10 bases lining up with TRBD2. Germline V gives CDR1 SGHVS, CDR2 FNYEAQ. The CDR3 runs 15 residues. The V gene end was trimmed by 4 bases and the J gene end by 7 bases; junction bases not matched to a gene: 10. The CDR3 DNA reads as TGTGCCAGCAGCTCACTAGCGGGGCGGATGGGGGAGCAGTACTTC. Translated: CASSSLAGRMGEQYF.

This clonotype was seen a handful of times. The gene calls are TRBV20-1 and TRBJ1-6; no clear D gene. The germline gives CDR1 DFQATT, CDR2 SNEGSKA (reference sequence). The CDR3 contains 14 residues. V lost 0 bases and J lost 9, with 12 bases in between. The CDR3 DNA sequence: TGCAGTGCTAGAGAGGTGGTGATGGGTTCACCCCTCCACTTT. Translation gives CSAREVVMGSPLHF.

In DNA form, the CDR3 reads TGTGCCAGCAGTGATCGGGCCTGGCCGACCTACGAGCAGTACTTC. This encodes CASSDRAWPTYEQYF. This rearrangement joins TRBV2 to TRBJ2-7; D gene unclear. Germline V gene sequence: CDR1 SNHLY, CDR2 FYNNEI. With 3 bases removed from V and 2 bases from J, the gap between germline ends came to 14 bases. The CDR3 extends over 15 amino acids.

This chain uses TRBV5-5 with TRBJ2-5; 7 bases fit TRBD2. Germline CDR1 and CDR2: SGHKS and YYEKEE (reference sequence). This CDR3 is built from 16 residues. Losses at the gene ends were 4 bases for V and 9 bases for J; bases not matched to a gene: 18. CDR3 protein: CASSLGGSAGPSSQYF. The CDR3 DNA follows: TGTGCCAGCAGCCTGGGGGGGTCAGCTGGACCTAGCTCCCAGTACTTC.

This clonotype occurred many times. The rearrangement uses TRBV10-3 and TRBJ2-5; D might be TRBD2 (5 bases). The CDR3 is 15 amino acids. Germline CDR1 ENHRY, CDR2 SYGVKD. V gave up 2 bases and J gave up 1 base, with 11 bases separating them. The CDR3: CAISEPRRAQETQYF. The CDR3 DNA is TGTGCCATCAGTGAGCCCCGGCGGGCCCAAGAGACCCAGTACTTC.

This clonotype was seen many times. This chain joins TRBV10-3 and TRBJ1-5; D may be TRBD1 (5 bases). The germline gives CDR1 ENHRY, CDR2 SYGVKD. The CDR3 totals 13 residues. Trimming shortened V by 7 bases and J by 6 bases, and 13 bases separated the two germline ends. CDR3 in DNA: TGTGCCATCAAGAGGGGTTTCGGTCAGCCCCAGCATTTT. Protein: CAIKRGFGQPQHF.

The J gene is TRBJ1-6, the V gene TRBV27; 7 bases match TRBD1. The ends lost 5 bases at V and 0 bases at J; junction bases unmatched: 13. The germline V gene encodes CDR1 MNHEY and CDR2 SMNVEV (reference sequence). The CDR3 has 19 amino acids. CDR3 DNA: TGTGCCAGCAGTCCCCGGACAGGACGGGGAAGCTCCTATAATTCACCCCTCCACTTT. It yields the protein CASSPRTGRGSSYNSPLHF.

CDR3 amino acids: CASRLQVANTGELFF. The CDR3 DNA reads TGTGCCAGCAGACTTCAGGTCGCGAACACCGGGGAGCTGTTTTTT. This sequence joins TRBV28 and TRBJ2-2, with no clear D. The V and J ends lost 6 bases and 0 bases respectively, with 11 bases between them. Germline values: CDR1 MDHEN, CDR2 SYDVKM. This CDR3 is built from 15 residues.

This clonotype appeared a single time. In nucleotides, the CDR3 is TGCGCCAGCAGCTCGGGCGTTCTAGCGGGGGGCTCCTACGAGCAGTACGTC. The encoded protein is CASSSGVLAGGSYEQYV. V usage is TRBV5-1 and J usage is TRBJ2-7; 11 positions match TRBD2. Germline lookup yields CDR1 SGHRS and CDR2 YFSETQ. J lost 0 bases, V lost 3 bases, and 8 bases had no gene match. The CDR3 sequence is 17 residues long.

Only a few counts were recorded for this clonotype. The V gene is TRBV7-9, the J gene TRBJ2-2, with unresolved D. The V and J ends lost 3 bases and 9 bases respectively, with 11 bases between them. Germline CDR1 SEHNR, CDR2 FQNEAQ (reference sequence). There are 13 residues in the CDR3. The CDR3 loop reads CASSFPVPRELFF. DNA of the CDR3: TGTGCCAGCAGCTTTCCAGTTCCCCGGGAGCTGTTTTTT.

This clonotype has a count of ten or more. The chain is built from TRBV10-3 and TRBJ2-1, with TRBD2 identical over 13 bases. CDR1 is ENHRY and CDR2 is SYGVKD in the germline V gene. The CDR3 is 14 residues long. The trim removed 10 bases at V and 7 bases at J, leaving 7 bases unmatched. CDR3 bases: TGTGCCACACACGGGACTAGCGGGGTAAATGAGCAGTTCTTC. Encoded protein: CATHGTSGVNEQFF.

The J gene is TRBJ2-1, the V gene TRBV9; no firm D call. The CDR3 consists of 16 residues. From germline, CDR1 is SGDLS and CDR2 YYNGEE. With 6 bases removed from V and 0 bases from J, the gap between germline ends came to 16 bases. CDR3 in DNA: TGTGCCAGCACCGATCACGAGAAGAACTCCTACAATGAGCAGTTCTTC. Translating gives CASTDHEKNSYNEQFF.

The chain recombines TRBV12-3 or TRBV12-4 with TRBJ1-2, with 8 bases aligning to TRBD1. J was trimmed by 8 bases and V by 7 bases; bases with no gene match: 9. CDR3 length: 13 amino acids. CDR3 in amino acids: CASTTAGQGGYTF. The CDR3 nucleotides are TGTGCCAGCACCACCGCTGGACAGGGAGGCTACACCTTC.

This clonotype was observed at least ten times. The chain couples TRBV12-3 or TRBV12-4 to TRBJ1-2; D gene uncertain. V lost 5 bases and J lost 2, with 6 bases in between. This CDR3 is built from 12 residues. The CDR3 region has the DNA TGTGCCAGCAGTGATTCGAACTATGGCTACACCTTC. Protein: CASSDSNYGYTF.

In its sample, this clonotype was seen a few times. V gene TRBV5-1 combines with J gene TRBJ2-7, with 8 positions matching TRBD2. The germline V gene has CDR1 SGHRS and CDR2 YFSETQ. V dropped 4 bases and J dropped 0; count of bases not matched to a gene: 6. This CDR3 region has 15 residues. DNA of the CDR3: TGCGCCAGCAGCCCCAGCGGGGGCCCCTCCTACGAGCAGTACTTC. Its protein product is CASSPSGGPSYEQYF. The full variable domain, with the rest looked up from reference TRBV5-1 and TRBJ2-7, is KAGVTQTPRYLIKTRGQQVTLSCSPISGHRSVSWYQQTPGQGLQFLFEYFSETQRNKGNFPGRFSGRQFSNSRSEMNVSTLELGDSALYLCASSPSGGPSYEQYFGPGTRLTVT.

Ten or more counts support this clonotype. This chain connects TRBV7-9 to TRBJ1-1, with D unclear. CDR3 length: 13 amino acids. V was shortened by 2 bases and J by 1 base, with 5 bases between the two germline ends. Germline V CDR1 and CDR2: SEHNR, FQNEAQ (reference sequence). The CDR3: CASSLTWNTEAFF. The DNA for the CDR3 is TGTGCCAGCAGCTTAACCTGGAACACTGAAGCTTTCTTT.

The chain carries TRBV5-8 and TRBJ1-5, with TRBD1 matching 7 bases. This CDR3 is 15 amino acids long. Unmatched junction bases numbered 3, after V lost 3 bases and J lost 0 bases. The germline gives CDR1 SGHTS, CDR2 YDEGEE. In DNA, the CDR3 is TGTGCCAGCAGCTCTACAGGGGTTAGCAATCAGCCCCAGCATTTT. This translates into CASSSTGVSNQPQHF.

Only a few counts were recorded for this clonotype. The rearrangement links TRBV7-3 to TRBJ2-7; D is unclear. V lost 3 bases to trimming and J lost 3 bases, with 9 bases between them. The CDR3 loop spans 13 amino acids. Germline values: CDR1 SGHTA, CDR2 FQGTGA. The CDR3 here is CASSLNNHYEQYF. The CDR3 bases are TGTGCCAGCAGCTTGAACAATCACTACGAGCAGTACTTC.

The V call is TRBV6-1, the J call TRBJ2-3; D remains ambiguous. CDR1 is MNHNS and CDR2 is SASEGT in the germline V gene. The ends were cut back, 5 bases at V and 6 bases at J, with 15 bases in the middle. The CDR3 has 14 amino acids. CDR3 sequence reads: CASSRLTKMDTQYF. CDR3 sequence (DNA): TGTGCCAGCAGTCGCCTCACGAAAATGGATACGCAGTATTTT.

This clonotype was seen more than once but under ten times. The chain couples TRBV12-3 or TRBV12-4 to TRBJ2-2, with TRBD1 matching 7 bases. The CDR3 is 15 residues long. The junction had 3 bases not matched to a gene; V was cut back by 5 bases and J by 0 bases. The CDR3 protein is CASSQGQTNTGELFF. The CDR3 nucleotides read TGTGCCAGCAGTCAGGGACAGACGAACACCGGGGAGCTGTTTTTT.

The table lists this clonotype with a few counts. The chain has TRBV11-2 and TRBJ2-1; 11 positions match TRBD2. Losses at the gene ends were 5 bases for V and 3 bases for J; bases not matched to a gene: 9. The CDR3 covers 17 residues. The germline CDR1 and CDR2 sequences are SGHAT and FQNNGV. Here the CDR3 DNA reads TGTGCCAGCAGCGTTCGGACTAGCGGGCCGATCTACAATGAGCAGTTCTTC. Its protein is CASSVRTSGPIYNEQFF.